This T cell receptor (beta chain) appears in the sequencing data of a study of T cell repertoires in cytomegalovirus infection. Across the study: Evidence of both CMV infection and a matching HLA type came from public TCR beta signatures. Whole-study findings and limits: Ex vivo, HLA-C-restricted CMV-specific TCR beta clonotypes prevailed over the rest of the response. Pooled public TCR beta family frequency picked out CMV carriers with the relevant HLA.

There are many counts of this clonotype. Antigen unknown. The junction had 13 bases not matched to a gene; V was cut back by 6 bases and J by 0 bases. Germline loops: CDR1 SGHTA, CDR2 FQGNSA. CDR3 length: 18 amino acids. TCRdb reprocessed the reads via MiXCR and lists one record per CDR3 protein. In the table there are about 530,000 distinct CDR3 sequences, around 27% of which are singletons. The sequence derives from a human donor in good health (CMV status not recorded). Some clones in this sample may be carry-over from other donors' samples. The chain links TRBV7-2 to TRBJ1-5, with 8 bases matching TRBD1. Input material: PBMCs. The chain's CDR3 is CASRRGARGQDSNQPQHF. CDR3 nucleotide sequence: TGTGCCAGCAGACGTGGGGCCAGGGGGCAAGATAGCAATCAGCCCCAGCATTTT.